This TCR beta chain originates from a study of STAT5B mutations in CD4+ large granular lymphocyte leukemia. Study results and limitations: Patient CD4-sorted repertoires looked more clonal than healthy CD4+ repertoires, even without putative leukemic clones.

Only in-frame clones appear in the TCRdb table, and some are missing; sequencing was by immunoSEQ multiplex PCR. This table has about 48,000 clones, approximately 70% appearing once. About this clone: Its antigen remains unidentified.

The clonotype originates from a human donor in good health. Input material: CD4+ T cells from blood buffy coats.

CDR3 nucleotides: TGTGCCAGCAGCCAAGATCTGGGGGGGGGCTTGGGAGAGACCCAGTACTTC. Its translation: CASSQDLGGGLGETQYF. The chain links TRBV4-2 to TRBJ2-5, with D possibly TRBD2 on 7 matching bases. V was pared by 0 bases and J by 4 bases, with 18 bases between. The CDR3 runs to 17 residues. Germline V gives CDR1 LGHNA, CDR2 YNFKEQ.